This T cell receptor (beta chain) was identified in a study of technical replicates of blood from a handful of donors listed by TCRdb under 2017. The library was produced with the immunoSEQ multiplex PCR assay. Held by TCRdb, this immuneACCESS table contains in-frame sequences only and omits some clones. Under half of the omission traces to an unresolved V gene where checked; the cause of the rest is unknown. This sample comprises approximately 81,000 clones, almost 96% of them detected only once. The top ten constitute 0.36% of the sample. Concerning this clone itself: It lacks a known antigen. No much larger clonotype is one base removed from it; base qualities were not supplied.

Cut back by 3 bases and 2 bases, the V and J ends lie 8 bases apart. Including cysteine and phenylalanine, the CDR3 has 14 amino acids. Left in the record is the CDR3 DNA by itself, 42 bases read in frame from the first base. CDR1 SGHDN and CDR2 FVKESK are derived from the germline V gene. This TCR was sampled from a human donor in good health. The rearrangement joined TRBV14 to TRBJ2-1; a tentative D match to TRBD1 spans 5 bases. The sample was T cells isolated from PBMCs. CDR3 reads: CASSHRVPYNEQFF. Read as DNA, the sequence is TGTGCCAGCAGCCACAGGGTCCCCTACAATGAGCAGTTCTTC.